This record concerns one T cell receptor beta chain sequence. The target antigen is unknown. TCRdb's copy holds only in-frame clones and misses some; the assay was immunoSEQ multiplex PCR. There are around 14,000 clones in the sample; 83% occur only once, and about 23% lies in the top ten. This sample is part of a study of PD-1 blockade in classical Hodgkin lymphoma. Each patient experienced a relapse that followed autologous stem cell transplantation, and brentuximab vedotin exposure varied. Study-level findings and limits: CD4+ TCR diversity, unlike CD8+, climbed significantly by C4D1. Patients were excluded if nivolumab began under 1 year after ASCT (the autologous transplant). The causes of the repertoire differences, possibly disease activity or prior therapy, remain undefined.

CDR1 and CDR2 (germline): SGDLS, YYNGEE. The CDR3 covers 13 residues. Trimming removed 3 bases from V and 7 bases from J, with 10 bases in between. Sequenced here: peripheral blood mononuclear cells (PBMCs), sampled before the second cycle of nivolumab. This chain links TRBV9 with TRBJ2-2; D is uncertain. The receptor was derived from a human donor with classical Hodgkin lymphoma. The CDR3 protein is CASSEDPHGELFF. DNA for the CDR3: TGTGCCAGCAGCGAGGACCCCCACGGGGAGCTGTTTTTT.